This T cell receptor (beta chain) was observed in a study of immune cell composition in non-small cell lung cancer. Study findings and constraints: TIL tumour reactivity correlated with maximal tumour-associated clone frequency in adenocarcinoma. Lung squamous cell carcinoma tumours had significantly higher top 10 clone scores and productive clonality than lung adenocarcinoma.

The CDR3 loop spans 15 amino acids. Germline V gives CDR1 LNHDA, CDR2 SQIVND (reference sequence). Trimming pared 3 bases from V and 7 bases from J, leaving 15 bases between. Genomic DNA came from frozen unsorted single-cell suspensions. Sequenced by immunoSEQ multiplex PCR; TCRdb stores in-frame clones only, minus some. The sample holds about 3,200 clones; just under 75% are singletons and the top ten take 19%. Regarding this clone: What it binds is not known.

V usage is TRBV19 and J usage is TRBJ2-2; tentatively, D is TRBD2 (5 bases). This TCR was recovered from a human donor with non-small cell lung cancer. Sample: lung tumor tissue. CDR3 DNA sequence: TGTGCCAGTAGTATTAGTAGCGTGGCTGTCGGGGAGCTGTTTTTT. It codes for CASSISSVAVGELFF.